The rows below give T cell receptor beta chains drawn from one sample of a study of beta chain features in type 1 diabetes. TCRdb's table, derived via immunoSEQ multiplex PCR, lists solely in-frame clones and lacks some. The table includes a few hundred thousand clones, around 21% detected once. Sequencing input: naive CD4+ T cells from blood. These receptors all come from a woman in her thirties or forties with type 1 diabetes. Both conserved end residues are part of each CDR3. The D gene is left open where the match is weak. A clone size is listed for some rows: how often the clone was seen (once, few, many), or a class if it is expanded.

j_gene,d_gene,abundance,v_gene,CDR3nt,CDR3aa
TRBJ2-5,-,-,TRBV29-1,TGCAGCGCCTCAGGACTGCTCAGGTGGGAGACCCAGTACTTC,CSASGLLRWETQYF
TRBJ2-7,TRBD1,few,TRBV2,TGTGCCAGCAAGGCCGAGACAGGGGGTGAGAACGAGCAGTACTTC,CASKAETGGENEQYF
TRBJ2-6,-,-,TRBV5-1,TGCGCCAGCAGCTTGTCGGGGAGCTCTGGGGCCAACGTCCTGACTTTC,CASSLSGSSGANVLTF
TRBJ2-3,-,-,TRBV11-1,TGTGCCAGCAGCCCCAGGAGGGGGACTATTACAGATACGCAGTATTTT,CASSPRRGTITDTQYF
TRBJ1-2,-,-,TRBV7-9,TGTGCCAGCAGCATTGGACAGTTACGTGGTGGCTACACCTTC,CASSIGQLRGGYTF
TRBJ1-1,-,few,TRBV7-9,TGTGCCAGCAGCCGTCGCGGAGCTACTGAAGCTTTCTTT,CASSRRGATEAFF
TRBJ1-5,-,-,TRBV5-1,TGCGCCCCTCTGGAGCGTTATAGCAATCAGCCCCAGCATTTT,CAPLERYSNQPQHF
TRBJ2-7,TRBD1,-,TRBV7-8,TGTGCCAGCAACAGACAGGGATTACACGACGAGCAGTACTTC,CASNRQGLHDEQYF
TRBJ2-2,-,-,TRBV4-3,TGCGCCAGCAGCCAAGAAGGAAGCGGAAACACCGGGGAGCTGTTTTTT,CASSQEGSGNTGELFF
TRBJ1-2,-,-,TRBV28,TGTGCCAGCGGGGGCGTAGGGGCGCCGAACTATGGCTACACCTTC,CASGGVGAPNYGYTF
TRBJ2-1,-,few,TRBV29-1,TGCAGCTCTGAGGCGCGCTACAATGAGCAGTTCTTC,CSSEARYNEQFF
TRBJ2-1,TRBD2,few,TRBV4-2,TGTGCCAGCAGCCAGCCTGGGGGACTAGATTTCGATGAGCAGTTCTTC,CASSQPGGLDFDEQFF
TRBJ2-3,TRBD1,-,TRBV7-9,TGTGCCAGCAGCCGACTCCGGGACAGGGGCGAAGGGGATACGCAGTATTTT,CASSRLRDRGEGDTQYF
TRBJ2-3,-,-,TRBV11-2,TGTGCCAGCGCTCAGGGCACAGATACGCAGTATTTT,CASAQGTDTQYF
TRBJ1-1,TRBD1,-,TRBV18,TGTGCCAGCTCACCCGACAGGGCCACTGAAGCTTTCTTT,CASSPDRATEAFF
TRBJ2-2,TRBD2,few,TRBV4-3,TGCGCCAGCAGCCAAGGTGTAGCGGGAAACACCGGGGAGCTGTTTTTT,CASSQGVAGNTGELFF
TRBJ1-2,TRBD1,few,TRBV28,TGTGCCAGCAGGGGGGACAGACTAGATGGCTACACCTTC,CASRGDRLDGYTF
TRBJ1-5,TRBD1,-,TRBV5-8,TGTGCCAGCAGTTCTCCGGGACAGGGGGCATGGCAGCCCCAGCATTTT,CASSSPGQGAWQPQHF
TRBJ2-7,TRBD1,-,TRBV5-4,TGTGCCAGCAGCCTCCAGGGGGCTGGTAAGGAGCAGTACTTC,CASSLQGAGKEQYF
TRBJ1-5,TRBD1,-,TRBV5-1,TGCGCCAGCAGCTTGGAAGGGGGCGGACAGCCCCAGCATTTT,CASSLEGGGQPQHF
TRBJ2-5,-,few,TRBV7-2,TGTGCCAGCAGCCCTCAAGTCGGCGGCTACCAAGAGACCCAGTACTTC,CASSPQVGGYQETQYF
TRBJ2-7,-,few,TRBV4-3,TGCGCCAGCAGCCCCCGACAGCCTGCTTACGAGCAGTACTTC,CASSPRQPAYEQYF
TRBJ2-1,-,few,TRBV7-6,TGTGCCAGCAGCGCCCAGGGAAATGAGCAGTTCTTC,CASSAQGNEQFF
TRBJ2-5,-,few,TRBV7-9,TGTGCCAGCAGCTCAACCTACAGGGAGACCCAGTACTTC,CASSSTYRETQYF
TRBJ2-7,-,few,TRBV28,TGTGCCAGCAGTTCCCAGGGAAGGGAGCAGTACTTC,CASSSQGREQYF
TRBJ1-5,-,few,TRBV18,TGTGCCAGCTCACCGACAAATAGCAATCAGCCCCAGCATTTT,CASSPTNSNQPQHF
TRBJ2-7,TRBD1,-,TRBV19,TGTGCCACCGCCAAGGGACAGGGGTACGAGCAGTACTTC,CATAKGQGYEQYF
TRBJ2-2,TRBD2,once,TRBV5-6,TGTGCCAGCAGCTTGGCCGGGACTAGCACCACCGGGGAGCTGTTTTTT,CASSLAGTSTTGELFF
TRBJ1-4,-,-,TRBV29-1,TGCAGCGTTGAAGAACAATTGAATGAAAAACTGTTTTTT,CSVEEQLNEKLFF
TRBJ1-2,-,-,TRBV4-3,TGCGCCAGCAGCCAAGATATGGGGCGTAGTGGCTACACCTTC,CASSQDMGRSGYTF
TRBJ2-2,TRBD1,few,TRBV7-9,TGTGCCAGCAGCTCTCCCCTCACAGGGGGCCCCGGGGAGCTGTTTTTT,CASSSPLTGGPGELFF
TRBJ2-7,TRBD1,few,TRBV7-2,TGTGCCAGCAGCTCGGCCGGGACAGGCTACGAGCAGTACTTC,CASSSAGTGYEQYF
TRBJ2-7,-,few,TRBV18,TGTGCCAGCTCTGCAGGATCCTCCTACGAGCAGTACTTC,CASSAGSSYEQYF
TRBJ1-1,-,-,TRBV25-1,TGTGCCAGCAGTACGCTGAACAGGGTTGAAGCTTTCTTT,CASSTLNRVEAFF
TRBJ1-5,TRBD1,few,TRBV2,TGTGCCAGCATACAGGACAGGGATCAGCCCCAGCATTTT,CASIQDRDQPQHF
TRBJ2-7,TRBD1,few,TRBV6-6,TGTGCCAGCAGTTACTCACAGGGGGCAGAAGAGCAGTACTTC,CASSYSQGAEEQYF
TRBJ1-1,-,-,TRBV5-1,TGCGCCAGCAGCTTGGAGAGCTACACTGAAGCTTTCTTT,CASSLESYTEAFF
TRBJ2-1,TRBD2,-,TRBV4-3,TGCGCCAGCAGCCAAGGGAGTGCGGGAGTCCATGAGCAGTTCTTC,CASSQGSAGVHEQFF
TRBJ2-7,TRBD1,few,TRBV30,TGTGCCTGGAGTGGGGACAGGACGGACTACGAGCAGTACTTC,CAWSGDRTDYEQYF
TRBJ1-1,TRBD1,-,TRBV14,TGTGCCAGCAGCCACCTACAGGGGTGGCGGACTGAAGCTTTCTTT,CASSHLQGWRTEAFF
TRBJ1-6,TRBD1,few,TRBV2,TGTGCCAGCAGTACGACAGGGGTAAATTCACCCCTCCACTTT,CASSTTGVNSPLHF
TRBJ2-2,-,-,TRBV28,TGTGCCAGCAGTTTACCGGGATCTCTAACCGGGGAGCTGTTTTTT,CASSLPGSLTGELFF